This T cell receptor beta chain was retrieved from a study of blood T cells in healthy people across ages. The authors ran a second PCR of about 7 to 11 cycles using a sample-barcoded 5' primer and a J-beta primer mix. TCRdb called the 5' RACE reads again in MiXCR, with one record for every CDR3 protein. The top ten hold under 9.5% of the sample, which has over 700,000 distinct CDR3 sequences, approximately 25% seen once. This clonotype has just a few counts. The antigen remains unidentified. Study conclusions and caveats: Unsorted PBMC input precluded a conclusive naive versus antigen-experienced comparison.

V dropped 7 bases and J dropped 2; count of bases not matched to a gene: 2. Germline assignment: CDR1 SGHKS and CDR2 YYEKEE (reference sequence). The length of the CDR3 is 13 residues. These data were also filed under a second study, of T cells of mothers and their children. As reported in that work: Slightly higher but non-significant overlap marked related mother-child pairs versus unrelated pairs.

This sequence joins TRBV5-5 and TRBJ2-2; 7 positions agree with TRBD1. The sample consisted of blood. This sequence was found in a boy between 10 and 17 years old in good health. CDR3 sequence: CASWTGNTGELFF. The CDR3, as DNA: TGTGCCAGCTGGACAGGAAACACCGGGGAGCTGTTTTTT.